Presented here are 3 T cell receptor beta chains from one specimen sequenced in a study of control samples from healthy donors and cancer patients. The table came from immunoSEQ multiplex PCR; TCRdb's copy has only in-frame clones and leaves some out. The sample records 100,000 to 150,000 clones, 85% to 90% being singletons. Sequenced input: PBMCs. These receptors were collected from a man aged 45-65 years with head and neck cancer.

The V and J genes are TRBV18 and TRBJ1-1; 10 bases are a match to TRBD1. The CDR3 is 15 amino acids. Germline values: CDR1 KGHSH, CDR2 LQKENI. V shed 2 bases and J 4 bases; nucleotides not matched to a gene: 4. The CDR3 loop is CASSPRQGAGTEAFF. The CDR3 coding sequence is TGTGCCAGCTCACCAAGACAGGGGGCTGGCACTGAAGCTTTCTTT.

This chain's CDR3 is CASSLWDRGATNEKLFF. The CDR3 coding sequence is TGTGCCAGCAGCCTCTGGGACAGGGGAGCAACTAATGAAAAACTGTTTTTT. The chain links TRBV11-2 to TRBJ1-4, with 10 bases lining up with TRBD1. CDR3 length: 17 amino acids. V shed 5 bases, J shed 0 bases, and the junction held 6 bases outside the gene matches. Germline CDR1 reads SGHAT; CDR2 reads FQNNGV.

The V call is TRBV11-3, the J call TRBJ2-2; D uncertain. Germline V gene data show CDR1 as SGHNT and CDR2 as YENEEA. The CDR3 sequence is 13 residues long. The V gene lost 6 bases and the J gene lost 7 bases, with 12 bases spanning the gap. The CDR3 nucleotides are TGTGCCAGCAGTTATTCGTCGGGCGGGGAGCTGTTTTTT. Protein sequence: CASSYSSGGELFF.